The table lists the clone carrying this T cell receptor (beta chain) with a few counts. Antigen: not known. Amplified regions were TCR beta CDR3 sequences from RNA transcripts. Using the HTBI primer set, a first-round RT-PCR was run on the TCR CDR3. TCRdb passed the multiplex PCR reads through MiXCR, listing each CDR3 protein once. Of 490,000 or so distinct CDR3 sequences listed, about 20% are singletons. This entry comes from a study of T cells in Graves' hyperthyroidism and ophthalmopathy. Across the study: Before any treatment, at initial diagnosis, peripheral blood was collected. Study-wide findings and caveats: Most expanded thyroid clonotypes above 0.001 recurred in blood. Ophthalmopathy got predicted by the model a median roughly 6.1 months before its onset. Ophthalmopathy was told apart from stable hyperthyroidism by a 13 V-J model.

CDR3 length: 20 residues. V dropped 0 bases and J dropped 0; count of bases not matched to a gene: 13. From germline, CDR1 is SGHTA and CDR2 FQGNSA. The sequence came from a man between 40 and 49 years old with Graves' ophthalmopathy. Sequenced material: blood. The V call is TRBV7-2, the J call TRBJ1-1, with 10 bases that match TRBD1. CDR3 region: CASSLAGTGVRRGLNTEAFF. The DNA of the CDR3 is TGTGCCAGCAGCTTAGCGGGGACAGGGGTGAGACGAGGGCTGAACACTGAAGCTTTCTTT.